The 12 T cell receptor beta chains below were found in one sample sequenced in a study of T cell repertoires in cytomegalovirus infection. TCRdb recomputed calls from the reads with MiXCR, one row per CDR3 protein. The sample holds about 920,000 distinct CDR3 sequences; more than 25% are singletons and the top ten take around an eighth. Their cognate antigens are unknown. Sequences were derived from cultured CD8+ T cells from PBMCs, sampled from culture after CMV antigen stimulation. These receptors were collected from a human donor in good health (CMV status not recorded). Some clones in this sample may be carry-over from other donors' samples.

The chain carries TRBV12-3 or TRBV12-4 and TRBJ1-2, with D unclear. The CDR3 loop spans 15 amino acids. V was trimmed by 1 base and J by 0 bases, leaving 9 bases between them. CDR3 DNA sequence: TGTGCCAGCAGTTTAGGGGGATTAACTAACTATGGCTACACCTTC. Encoded protein: CASSLGGLTNYGYTF.

This rearrangement joins TRBV7-9 to TRBJ2-5, with TRBD1 identical over 7 bases. V shed 5 bases, J shed 0 bases, and the junction held 9 bases outside the gene matches. The germline V gene encodes CDR1 SEHNR and CDR2 FQNEAQ (reference sequence). The CDR3 extends over 16 amino acids. The CDR3 protein is CASSPSTGYYQETQYF. Written as DNA, the CDR3 is TGTGCCAGCAGCCCTTCGACAGGGTACTACCAAGAGACCCAGTACTTC.

This clonotype was observed a handful of times. This sequence joins TRBV6-1 and TRBJ2-2; D is unclear. V was clipped by 1 base and J by 3 bases, with 12 bases between them. The V gene's germline CDR1 is MNHNS and CDR2 SASEGT. The CDR3 contains 16 residues. The CDR3 protein is CASSEDSERDTGELFF. For the CDR3, the DNA is TGTGCCAGCAGTGAAGATAGTGAGAGAGACACCGGGGAGCTGTTTTTT.

The CDR3 bases are TGTGCCAGCAGCCTGACGACGGGGACCCGAGAGACCCAGTACTTC. Translated: CASSLTTGTRETQYF. This chain uses TRBV4-2 with TRBJ2-5; D tentatively fits TRBD1 or TRBD2 (5 bases each). The CDR3 is 15 amino acids. Germline V gives CDR1 LGHNA, CDR2 YNFKEQ. Trimming took off 4 bases at V and 4 bases at J, with 16 bases between the two ends.

This clonotype was seen just once. The V call is TRBV4-2, the J call TRBJ2-7; 9 positions agree with TRBD2. The V gene's germline CDR1 is LGHNA and CDR2 YNFKEQ. J gave up 4 bases and V 7 bases, and 8 bases lay outside the gene matches. There are 14 residues in the CDR3. The CDR3 DNA follows: TGTGCCAGCAACCGCGGGGGGGCTGGATACGAGCAGTACTTC. Residues: CASNRGGAGYEQYF.

As for this clonotype: It may be a read error: a sequence one base away is much more abundant. The chain joins TRBV7-8 to TRBJ2-2; TRBD1 agrees at 7 bases. The CDR3 covers 16 residues. CDR1 is SGHVS and CDR2 is FQNEAQ in the germline V gene. The CDR3 is CASSPSRQGETEELFF. Here the CDR3 DNA reads TGTGCCAGCAGCCCCTCGAGACAGGGAGAAACCGAGGAGCTGTTTTTT.

This clonotype turned up a few times. The genes are TRBV18 and TRBJ2-4; D is possibly TRBD1 or TRBD2 (6 bases each). CDR3 size: 16 residues. The V and J ends lost 6 bases and 2 bases respectively, with 17 bases between them. From germline, CDR1 is KGHSH and CDR2 LQKENI. The CDR3 bases are TGTGCCAGCTCGTCCATGACACGGGGGCCCAAAAACATTCAGTACTTC. This gives the protein CASSSMTRGPKNIQYF.

The chain joins TRBV12-3 or TRBV12-4 to TRBJ1-1, with D tentatively TRBD1 (6 bases). The CDR3 is 15 amino acids. V was cut by 7 bases and J by 4 bases, with 19 bases left in between. The CDR3 protein is CASTFGRGRRTEAFF. CDR3 coding DNA: TGTGCCAGCACCTTCGGACGGGGGCGTCGCACTGAAGCTTTCTTT.

This clonotype was counted many times. This chain joins TRBV7-6 and TRBJ2-2; no clear D. Germline V gene data show CDR1 as SGHVS and CDR2 as FNYEAQ. The ends were cut back, 5 bases at V and 4 bases at J, with 5 bases in the middle. The CDR3 runs to 12 residues. The CDR3 DNA reads as TGTGCCAGCAGCAGGACCACCGGGGAGCTGTTTTTT. Protein sequence: CASSRTTGELFF.

The V and J genes are TRBV12-3 or TRBV12-4 and TRBJ2-3; 7 nucleotides line up with TRBD2. Trimming cost V 8 bases and J 2 bases; bases outside gene matches: 4. This CDR3 contains 13 residues. CDR3 nucleotides: TGTGCCAGCGGGAGGGCCAACACAGATACGCAGTATTTT. This codes for CASGRANTDTQYF.

The rearrangement links TRBV4-1 to TRBJ2-7; TRBD1 matches at 8 bases. J gave up 2 bases and V 1 base, and 4 bases lay outside the gene matches. CDR3 size: 15 residues. Germline V gene sequence: CDR1 MGHRA, CDR2 YSYEKL. This CDR3 reads CASSQVGQGPYEQYF. For the CDR3, the DNA is TGCGCCAGCAGCCAAGTCGGACAGGGCCCCTACGAGCAGTACTTC.

This clonotype was picked up one time. The V and J genes are TRBV6-5 and TRBJ1-5, with 8 bases matching TRBD1. V gave up 9 bases and J gave up 4 bases; unmatched junction bases: 8. Germline V CDR1 and CDR2: MNHEY, SVGAGI. The CDR3 totals 14 residues. The DNA of the CDR3 is TGTGCCAGAAGCAGGGGGCTGGGGAATCAGCCCCAGCATTTT. Protein sequence: CARSRGLGNQPQHF.